This is a list of T cell receptor beta chains from one sample in a study of shared clonotypes between healthy human individuals. Produced via immunoSEQ multiplex PCR; TCRdb's table is partial and in-frame only. The sample carries about 1 million clones, about 80% recorded once. The specimen sequenced was memory CD4+ T cells sorted from blood. The receptor set was obtained from a man between 18 and 35 years old in good health. The CDR3 runs from the conserved cysteine through the conserved F or W. The order of the fields is V gene, CDR3 length, J gene, D gene, clone size, CDR3 DNA, CDR3 protein. The D gene is left open where the match is weak. The size of a clone is reported for some rows only, either as once, few or many, or as a class for expanded clones.

v_gene: TRBV6-5; len: 13; j_gene: TRBJ1-5; d_gene: TRBD1; abundance: .; CDR3nt: TGTGCCAGCAGTCAGGGGGCTAGTCAGCCCCAGCATTTT; CDR3aa: CASSQGASQPQHF
v_gene: TRBV7-9; len: 12; j_gene: TRBJ2-2; d_gene: .; abundance: .; CDR3nt: TGTGCCAGCAGTCGTCTTTCCGGGGAGCTGTTTTTT; CDR3aa: CASSRLSGELFF
v_gene: TRBV28; len: 15; j_gene: TRBJ1-5; d_gene: .; abundance: .; CDR3nt: TGTGCCAGCAGCCCGCAGGGACATAGCAATCAGCCCCAGCATTTT; CDR3aa: CASSPQGHSNQPQHF
v_gene: TRBV10-2; len: 14; j_gene: TRBJ2-7; d_gene: .; abundance: .; CDR3nt: TGCGCCAGCAGAAGGTCTGAGGGACACTACGAGCAGTACTTC; CDR3aa: CASRRSEGHYEQYF
v_gene: TRBV28; len: 15; j_gene: TRBJ1-5; d_gene: TRBD1; abundance: .; CDR3nt: TGTGCCAGCAGCCAACAGCAGGGGGCGAATCAGCCCCAGCATTTT; CDR3aa: CASSQQQGANQPQHF
v_gene: TRBV28; len: 16; j_gene: TRBJ2-7; d_gene: .; abundance: .; CDR3nt: TGTGCCAGCAGTTTCGCCGGGTGGCAGGGAGCCTACGAGCAGTACTTC; CDR3aa: CASSFAGWQGAYEQYF
v_gene: TRBV7-9; len: 14; j_gene: TRBJ2-7; d_gene: .; abundance: many; CDR3nt: TGTGCCAGCAGCTTAGGGGCTAGTAACTACGAGCAGTACTTC; CDR3aa: CASSLGASNYEQYF
v_gene: TRBV5-4; len: 13; j_gene: TRBJ2-5; d_gene: .; abundance: .; CDR3nt: TGTGCCAGCAGCTGGACAGCCCAAGAGACCCAGTACTTC; CDR3aa: CASSWTAQETQYF
v_gene: TRBV5-4; len: 15; j_gene: TRBJ2-7; d_gene: .; abundance: few; CDR3nt: TGTGCCAGCAGCTCCAAGGGGACCCTAACCTACGAGCAGTACTTC; CDR3aa: CASSSKGTLTYEQYF
v_gene: TRBV7-2; len: 14; j_gene: TRBJ1-4; d_gene: .; abundance: .; CDR3nt: TGTGCCAGCAGCTTAGGAGGGAGGGGCCCAAAACTGTTTTTT; CDR3aa: CASSLGGRGPKLFF
v_gene: TRBV2; len: 13; j_gene: TRBJ1-2; d_gene: TRBD1; abundance: .; CDR3nt: TGTGCCAGCGGGACTGACAGGGATAGTGGCTACACCTTC; CDR3aa: CASGTDRDSGYTF
v_gene: TRBV7-3; len: 18; j_gene: TRBJ2-3; d_gene: TRBD2; abundance: many; CDR3nt: TGTGCCAGCAGCTTAACCCCCCCTAGCGGGGGGGCACGTGATACGCAGTATTTT; CDR3aa: CASSLTPPSGGARDTQYF
v_gene: TRBV10-2; len: 16; j_gene: TRBJ2-4; d_gene: .; abundance: .; CDR3nt: TGCGCCAGCAGTGAGTTTTCCGGGACTTTCAAAAACATTCAGTACTTC; CDR3aa: CASSEFSGTFKNIQYF
v_gene: TRBV6-5; len: 13; j_gene: TRBJ1-2; d_gene: .; abundance: .; CDR3nt: TGTGCCAGCATGTCCGGGGGCCTTGGTGGCTACACCTTC; CDR3aa: CASMSGGLGGYTF
v_gene: TRBV2; len: 13; j_gene: TRBJ1-2; d_gene: .; abundance: .; CDR3nt: TGTGCCAGCAGCCGACAGACTAACTATGGCTACACCTTC; CDR3aa: CASSRQTNYGYTF
v_gene: TRBV5-1; len: 13; j_gene: TRBJ2-7; d_gene: .; abundance: .; CDR3nt: TGCGCCAGCAGCCCTAATGACGGGTACGAGCAGTACTTC; CDR3aa: CASSPNDGYEQYF
v_gene: TRBV6-1; len: 15; j_gene: TRBJ1-2; d_gene: TRBD1; abundance: few; CDR3nt: TGTGCCAGCAGTGAGCTGACGGGACAGAACTATGGCTACACCTTC; CDR3aa: CASSELTGQNYGYTF
v_gene: TRBV9; len: 15; j_gene: TRBJ1-1; d_gene: .; abundance: .; CDR3nt: TGTGCCAGCAGCCCGATGCAGGGGAGTGGGACTGAAGCTTTCTTT; CDR3aa: CASSPMQGSGTEAFF
v_gene: TRBV30; len: 12; j_gene: TRBJ2-7; d_gene: .; abundance: .; CDR3nt: TGTGCCTGGACCGAAACAGGGAACGAGCAGTACTTC; CDR3aa: CAWTETGNEQYF
v_gene: TRBV28; len: 12; j_gene: TRBJ1-2; d_gene: .; abundance: .; CDR3nt: TGTGCCAGCAGTCTCCGGACCTATGGCTACACCTTC; CDR3aa: CASSLRTYGYTF
v_gene: TRBV5-8; len: 17; j_gene: TRBJ1-6; d_gene: .; abundance: .; CDR3nt: TGTGCCAGCAGCTTGGCCGGGCGGGGGGCGAACGTTTCACCCCTCCACTTT; CDR3aa: CASSLAGRGANVSPLHF
v_gene: TRBV5-1; len: 16; j_gene: TRBJ2-1; d_gene: .; abundance: few; CDR3nt: TGCGCCAGCAGACCCGCGGCGGGCGTATCCTACAATGAGCAGTTCTTC; CDR3aa: CASRPAAGVSYNEQFF
v_gene: TRBV6-6; len: 14; j_gene: TRBJ1-6; d_gene: TRBD1; abundance: few; CDR3nt: TGTGCCAGCAGCCCGACAGGGCAGGGTTCACCCCTCCACTTT; CDR3aa: CASSPTGQGSPLHF
v_gene: TRBV27; len: 15; j_gene: TRBJ2-5; d_gene: .; abundance: .; CDR3nt: TGTGCCAGCAGTCAACTCCCCCCGGGATCGGAGACCCAGTACTTC; CDR3aa: CASSQLPPGSETQYF
v_gene: TRBV5-1; len: 16; j_gene: TRBJ2-1; d_gene: .; abundance: .; CDR3nt: TGCGCCAGCAGCTTGGTCAGGGTAAGGGCTGGCAATGAGCAGTTCTTC; CDR3aa: CASSLVRVRAGNEQFF
v_gene: TRBV28; len: 16; j_gene: TRBJ1-3; d_gene: .; abundance: few; CDR3nt: TGTGCCAGCAGTTTGGGGGGAACCTACTCTGGAAACACCATATATTTT; CDR3aa: CASSLGGTYSGNTIYF
v_gene: TRBV18; len: 13; j_gene: TRBJ2-5; d_gene: .; abundance: .; CDR3nt: TGTGCCAGCTCACCGGCCAGGCCCGAGACCCAGTACTTC; CDR3aa: CASSPARPETQYF
v_gene: TRBV18; len: 17; j_gene: TRBJ1-2; d_gene: TRBD1; abundance: few; CDR3nt: TGTGCCAGCTCACCTACAGGGGGCTCCAATAGGGACTATGGCTACACCTTC; CDR3aa: CASSPTGGSNRDYGYTF
v_gene: TRBV2; len: 12; j_gene: TRBJ2-5; d_gene: .; abundance: .; CDR3nt: TGTGCCAGCAGCGGCGAGGTGAAGACCCAGTACTTC; CDR3aa: CASSGEVKTQYF
v_gene: TRBV5-1; len: 14; j_gene: TRBJ2-7; d_gene: .; abundance: once; CDR3nt: TGCGCCAGCAGCTTCGGTGGGATTAACTACGAGCAGTACTTC; CDR3aa: CASSFGGINYEQYF
v_gene: TRBV27; len: 14; j_gene: TRBJ1-1; d_gene: .; abundance: many; CDR3nt: TGTGCCAGCAGTTACCACGGGAAGAACACTGAAGCTTTCTTT; CDR3aa: CASSYHGKNTEAFF
v_gene: TRBV19; len: 15; j_gene: TRBJ2-5; d_gene: TRBD2; abundance: .; CDR3nt: TGTGCCAGTAGTATGGGTAGCGGGATGGTAGAGACCCAGTACTTC; CDR3aa: CASSMGSGMVETQYF
v_gene: TRBV7-6; len: 14; j_gene: TRBJ2-1; d_gene: .; abundance: .; CDR3nt: TGTGCCAGCAGCTTGGCCCCTTCTGGGCCTGAGCAGTTCTTC; CDR3aa: CASSLAPSGPEQFF
v_gene: TRBV28; len: 14; j_gene: TRBJ2-4; d_gene: TRBD1; abundance: .; CDR3nt: TGTGCCAGCAGAACGGGACAGGGGCAAAACATTCAGTACTTC; CDR3aa: CASRTGQGQNIQYF
v_gene: TRBV10-3; len: 14; j_gene: TRBJ1-5; d_gene: TRBD1; abundance: .; CDR3nt: TGTGCCATCAGTGAAGGCAGGGGGGGACAGCCCCAGCATTTT; CDR3aa: CAISEGRGGQPQHF
v_gene: TRBV18; len: 14; j_gene: TRBJ2-1; d_gene: TRBD2; abundance: .; CDR3nt: TGTGCCAGCTCACCACTCGGGGGGGGGAATGAGCAGTTCTTC; CDR3aa: CASSPLGGGNEQFF
v_gene: TRBV4-1; len: 14; j_gene: TRBJ2-3; d_gene: .; abundance: .; CDR3nt: TGCGCCAGCAGCCAACTATCTAGCGCAGATACGCAGTATTTT; CDR3aa: CASSQLSSADTQYF
v_gene: TRBV19; len: 15; j_gene: TRBJ2-3; d_gene: TRBD2; abundance: .; CDR3nt: TGTGCCAGTAGTATTGGCGGGAGAAACACAGATATGCAGTATTTT; CDR3aa: CASSIGGRNTDMQYF
v_gene: TRBV7-2; len: 17; j_gene: TRBJ1-5; d_gene: TRBD1; abundance: .; CDR3nt: TGTGCCAGCAGCTTAGCCTGGACAGGTAATAGCAATCAGCCCCAGCATTTT; CDR3aa: CASSLAWTGNSNQPQHF
v_gene: TRBV25-1; len: 14; j_gene: TRBJ2-7; d_gene: .; abundance: many; CDR3nt: TGTGCCAGCAGTGACCTAGCTTCCTCCTACGAGCAGTACTTC; CDR3aa: CASSDLASSYEQYF
v_gene: TRBV5-4; len: 16; j_gene: TRBJ1-4; d_gene: .; abundance: .; CDR3nt: TGTGCCAGCAGCAAAGGGGCACTACAAGCTAATGAAAAACTGTTTTTT; CDR3aa: CASSKGALQANEKLFF
v_gene: TRBV5-1; len: 14; j_gene: TRBJ1-1; d_gene: .; abundance: .; CDR3nt: TGCGCCAGCAGCTCGGGGACGTCGAACACTGAAGCTTTCTTT; CDR3aa: CASSSGTSNTEAFF